This TCR beta chain was profiled in a study of naive and memory T cell subsets. Germline-derived CDR1 and CDR2 are MRHNA and SNTAGT. The CDR3 is 13 amino acids. V was pared by 3 bases and J by 3 bases, with 8 bases between. Study-level findings and limits: Each distinct alpha or beta sequence counts as one clonotype. Possibly reflecting memory cells re-expressing CD45RA, a few larger clonotypes occurred in naive repertoires, especially CD8. From naive to CM, EM and EMRA, diversity decreased and Gini increased.

This clonotype was seen at least ten times. Antigen: not known. Both TRBC1 and TRBC2 were covered by a beta constant-region primer of two equimolar oligonucleotides. The ligated cDNA underwent four PCR rounds using SP2 and nested alpha and beta constant-region primers. The cDNA 3' end received a ligated single-stranded oligonucleotide carrying the SP2 primer and a 12-nucleotide UMI. MiXCR, run by TCRdb on the UMI-ligation and nested PCR reads, gives a single entry per CDR3 protein. This sample carries some 83,000 distinct CDR3 sequences, about 8.2% of them seen once, and the ten largest clones take over 0.95%.

The sample was naive CD8+ T cells from blood. This sequence joins TRBV6-4 and TRBJ1-1; D not resolved. This sequence originates from a human donor in good health. DNA of the CDR3: TGTGCCAGCAGTGAGGGAATGGACACTGAAGCTTTCTTT. This gives the protein CASSEGMDTEAFF.